These T cell receptor beta chains were read from a single sample in a study of blood T cell repertoires in COVID-19. Generated by immunoSEQ multiplex PCR, the TCRdb table keeps only in-frame clones and is missing some. The sample contains about 98,000 clones, 75% to 85% of which appear only once. Sequencing was carried out using peripheral blood. All receptors come from a man aged 60-69 years with acute or convalescent COVID-19. The conserved cysteine and the conserved F or W are not part of the CDR3 here. Clone size is given for some rows only: seen once, a few or many times, or a class if the clone is expanded.

j_call	clone_size	v_call	cdr3_aa
TRBJ2-2	once	TRBV9	ASSLFGRVGTGELF
TRBJ2-5	few	TRBV5-4	ASSRGASIQETQY
TRBJ2-5	.	TRBV11-3	ASSLQTSSQETQY
TRBJ1-1	.	TRBV18	ASSRTANTEAF
TRBJ1-3	.	TRBV10-3	AITRTGGPGNTIY
TRBJ2-2	.	TRBV21-1	ASSKGFWGQGHTGELF
TRBJ2-3	.	TRBV14	ASSQALAGVDTQY
TRBJ1-2	.	TRBV3-1/TRBV3-2	ASSPRGRTSYGYT
TRBJ1-5	.	TRBV19	ASSLTRDGNNQPQH
TRBJ1-2	once	TRBV7-9	ASSPDRAGYT
TRBJ1-1	.	TRBV18	ASSPNTGAGSTEAF